This T cell receptor beta chain is drawn from a study of T cell repertoires in cytomegalovirus infection. Study context: Both a matching HLA type and CMV infection were indicated by public TCR beta signatures. Whole-study findings and limits: Clonotypes of TCR beta that were HLA-C-restricted and CMV-specific dominated the ex vivo response. Of the TCR beta families, the public ones yielded a cumulative frequency that identified carriers of CMV plus the relevant HLA.

There are 14 residues in the CDR3. The germline V gene encodes CDR1 MNHEY and CDR2 SVGAGI. The J segment lost 3 bases and the V segment lost 5 bases, leaving 4 bases of the junction unmatched. TCRdb processed the reads anew with MiXCR; each CDR3 protein has one entry. This sample has 500,000 to 600,000 distinct CDR3 sequences, with 15% to 20% found just once. This clonotype occurred many times. The antigen is not known. V gene TRBV6-5 combines with J gene TRBJ2-5; TRBD1 matches at 9 bases. The sequenced sample was CD8+ T cells from PBMCs. The receptor comes from a human donor in good health (CMV status not recorded). Some clones in this sample may be carry-over from other donors' samples. The CDR3 DNA is TGTGCCAGCAGTGGGACAGGGCCCGAAGAGACCCAGTACTTC. Protein product: CASSGTGPEETQYF.